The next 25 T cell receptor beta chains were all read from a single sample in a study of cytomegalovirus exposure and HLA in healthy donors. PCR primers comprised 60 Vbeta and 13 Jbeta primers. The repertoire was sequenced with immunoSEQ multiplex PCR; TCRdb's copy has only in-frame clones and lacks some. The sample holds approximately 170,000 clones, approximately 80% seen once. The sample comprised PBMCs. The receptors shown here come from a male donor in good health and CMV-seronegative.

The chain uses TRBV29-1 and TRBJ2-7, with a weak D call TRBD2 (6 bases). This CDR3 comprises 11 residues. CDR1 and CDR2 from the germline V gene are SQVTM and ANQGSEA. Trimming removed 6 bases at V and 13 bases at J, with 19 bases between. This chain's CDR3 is CSVVLWGDHYF. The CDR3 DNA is TGCAGCGTCGTCTTATGGGGGGACCACTACTTC.

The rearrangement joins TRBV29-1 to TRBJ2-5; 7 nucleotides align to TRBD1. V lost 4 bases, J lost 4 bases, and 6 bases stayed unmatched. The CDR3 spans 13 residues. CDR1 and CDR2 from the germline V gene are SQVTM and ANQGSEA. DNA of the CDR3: TGCAGCGTTGGCAGGGGGTGGGCAGAGACCCAGTACTTC. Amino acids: CSVGRGWAETQYF.

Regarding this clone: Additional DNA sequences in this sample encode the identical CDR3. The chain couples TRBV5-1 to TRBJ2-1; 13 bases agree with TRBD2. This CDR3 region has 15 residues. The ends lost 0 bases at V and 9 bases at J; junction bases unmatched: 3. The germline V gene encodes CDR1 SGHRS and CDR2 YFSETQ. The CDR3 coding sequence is TGCGCCAGCAGCTTGGGACTAGCGGGAGGATCTGAGCAGTTCTTC. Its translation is CASSLGLAGGSEQFF.

The CDR3 loop is CASQRFHEQYF. The DNA of the CDR3 is TGTGCCAGCCAGCGGTTCCACGAGCAGTACTTC. The chain carries TRBV6-5 and TRBJ2-7, with a possible D match to TRBD2 (5 bases). Germline CDR1 MNHEY, CDR2 SVGAGI. The CDR3 has 11 residues. V dropped 8 bases and J dropped 5 bases, with 10 bases sitting between them.

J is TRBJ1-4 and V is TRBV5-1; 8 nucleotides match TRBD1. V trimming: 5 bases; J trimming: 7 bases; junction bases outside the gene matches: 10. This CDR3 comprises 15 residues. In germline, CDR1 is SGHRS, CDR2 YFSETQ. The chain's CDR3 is CASRPGGLIIEKLFF. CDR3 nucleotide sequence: TGCGCCAGCAGGCCAGGGGGCTTGATTATTGAAAAACTGTTTTTT. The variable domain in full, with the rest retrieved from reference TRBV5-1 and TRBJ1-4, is KAGVTQTPRYLIKTRGQQVTLSCSPISGHRSVSWYQQTPGQGLQFLFEYFSETQRNKGNFPGRFSGRQFSNSRSEMNVSTLELGDSALYLCASRPGGLIIEKLFFGSGTQLSVL.

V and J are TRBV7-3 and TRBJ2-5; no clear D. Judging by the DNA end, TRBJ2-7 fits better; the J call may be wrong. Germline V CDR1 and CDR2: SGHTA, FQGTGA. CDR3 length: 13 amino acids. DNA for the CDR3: TGTGCCAGCAGCTTAGGGCGTTCCTACGAGCAGTACTTC. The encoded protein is CASSLGRSYEQYF.

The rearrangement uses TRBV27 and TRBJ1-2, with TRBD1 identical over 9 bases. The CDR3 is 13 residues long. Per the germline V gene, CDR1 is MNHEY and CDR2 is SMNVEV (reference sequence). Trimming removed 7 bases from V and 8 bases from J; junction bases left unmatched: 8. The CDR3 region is CASTPGQGGGYTF. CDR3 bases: TGTGCCAGCACTCCGGGACAGGGAGGAGGCTACACCTTC.

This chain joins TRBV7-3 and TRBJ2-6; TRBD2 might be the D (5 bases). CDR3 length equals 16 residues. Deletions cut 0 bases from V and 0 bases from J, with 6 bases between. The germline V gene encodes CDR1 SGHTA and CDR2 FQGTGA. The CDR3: CASSLTRASGANVLTF. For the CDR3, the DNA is TGTGCCAGCAGCTTAACGCGGGCCTCTGGGGCCAACGTCCTGACTTTC.

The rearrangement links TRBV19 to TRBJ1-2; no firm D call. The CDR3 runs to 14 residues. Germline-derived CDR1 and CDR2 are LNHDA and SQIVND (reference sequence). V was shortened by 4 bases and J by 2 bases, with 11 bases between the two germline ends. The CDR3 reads CASSSGGNNYGYTF. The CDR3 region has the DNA TGTGCCAGTAGTAGCGGAGGGAACAACTATGGCTACACCTTC.

This CDR3 is CAWSVLNTGELFF. DNA for the CDR3: TGTGCCTGGAGTGTACTGAACACCGGGGAGCTGTTTTTT. This rearrangement joins TRBV30 to TRBJ2-2; D is undetermined. The CDR3 totals 13 residues. Germline V lookup: CDR1 GTSNPN, CDR2 SVGIG (reference sequence). V lost 0 bases, J lost 1 base, and 3 bases lay in between.

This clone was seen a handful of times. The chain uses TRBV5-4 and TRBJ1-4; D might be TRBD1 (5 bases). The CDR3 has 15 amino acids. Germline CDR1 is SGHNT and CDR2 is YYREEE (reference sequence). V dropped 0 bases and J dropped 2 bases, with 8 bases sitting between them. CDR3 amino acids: CASSLAGGTNEKLFF. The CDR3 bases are TGTGCCAGCAGCTTGGCCGGGGGTACTAATGAAAAACTGTTTTTT.

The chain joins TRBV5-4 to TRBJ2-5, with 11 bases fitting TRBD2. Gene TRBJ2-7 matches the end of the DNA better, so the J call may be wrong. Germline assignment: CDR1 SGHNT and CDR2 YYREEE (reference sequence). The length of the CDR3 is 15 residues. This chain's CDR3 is CASSFTTSGNNEQYF. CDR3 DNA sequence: TGTGCCAGCAGCTTTACGACTAGCGGGAATAACGAGCAGTACTTC.

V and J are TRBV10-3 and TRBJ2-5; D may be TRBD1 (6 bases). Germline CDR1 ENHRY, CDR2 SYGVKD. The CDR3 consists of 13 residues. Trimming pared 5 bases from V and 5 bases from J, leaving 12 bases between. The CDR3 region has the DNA TGTGCCATCAGTCAGGGGTTTGGGGAGACCCAGTACTTC. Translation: CAISQGFGETQYF.

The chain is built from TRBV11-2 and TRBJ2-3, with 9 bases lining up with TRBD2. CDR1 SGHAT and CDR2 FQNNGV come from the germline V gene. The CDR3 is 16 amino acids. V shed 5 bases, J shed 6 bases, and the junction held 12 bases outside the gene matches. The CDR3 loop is CASSPWRAGGRDTQYF. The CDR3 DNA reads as TGTGCCAGCAGCCCCTGGAGGGCGGGGGGGCGGGATACGCAGTATTTT.

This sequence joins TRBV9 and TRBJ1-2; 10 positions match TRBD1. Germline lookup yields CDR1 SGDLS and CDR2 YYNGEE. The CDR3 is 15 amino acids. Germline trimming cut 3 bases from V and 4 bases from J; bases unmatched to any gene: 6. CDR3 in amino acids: CASSEGDRGFYGYTF. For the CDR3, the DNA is TGTGCCAGCAGCGAGGGGGACAGGGGATTCTATGGCTACACCTTC.

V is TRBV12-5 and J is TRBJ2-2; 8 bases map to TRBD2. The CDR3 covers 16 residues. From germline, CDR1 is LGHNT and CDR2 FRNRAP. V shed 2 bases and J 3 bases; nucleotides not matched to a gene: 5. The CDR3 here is CASGLSGRIDTGELFF. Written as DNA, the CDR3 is TGTGCTAGTGGTTTGAGCGGGAGAATCGACACCGGGGAGCTGTTTTTT.

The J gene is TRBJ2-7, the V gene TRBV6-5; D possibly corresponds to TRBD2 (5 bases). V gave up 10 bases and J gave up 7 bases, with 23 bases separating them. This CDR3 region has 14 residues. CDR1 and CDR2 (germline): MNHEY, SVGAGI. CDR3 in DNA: TGTGCCACCTCAGGACTCGCCCCGGCCGGGGAGCAGTACTTC. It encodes CATSGLAPAGEQYF.

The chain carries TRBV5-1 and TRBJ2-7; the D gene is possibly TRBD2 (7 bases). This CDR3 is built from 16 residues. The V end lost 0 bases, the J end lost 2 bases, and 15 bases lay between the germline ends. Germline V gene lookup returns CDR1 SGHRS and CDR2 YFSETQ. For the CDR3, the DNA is TGCGCCAGCAGCTTGGCCGGGGGGCGAGGGACCTACGAGCAGTACTTC. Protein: CASSLAGGRGTYEQYF.

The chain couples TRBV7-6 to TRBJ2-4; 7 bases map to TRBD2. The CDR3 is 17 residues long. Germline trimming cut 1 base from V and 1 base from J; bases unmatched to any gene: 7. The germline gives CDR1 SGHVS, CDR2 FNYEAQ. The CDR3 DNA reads TGTGCCAGCAGCTTAGGCGGCGGGGGACCCGCCAAAAACATTCAGTACTTC. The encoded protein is CASSLGGGGPAKNIQYF.

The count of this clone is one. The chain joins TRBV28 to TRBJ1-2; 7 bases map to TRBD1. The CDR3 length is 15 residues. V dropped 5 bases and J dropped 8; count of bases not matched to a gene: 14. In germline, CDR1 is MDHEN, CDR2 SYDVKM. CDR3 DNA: TGTGCCAGCAGTACCCCTGGGGGGCAGGGGGTAGGCTACACCTTC. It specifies CASSTPGGQGVGYTF.

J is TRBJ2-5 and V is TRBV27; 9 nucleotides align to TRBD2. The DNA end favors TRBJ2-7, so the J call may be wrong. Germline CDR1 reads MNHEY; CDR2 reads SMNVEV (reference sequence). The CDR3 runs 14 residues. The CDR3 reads CASTGLAGESEQYF. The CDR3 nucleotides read TGTGCCAGCACCGGATTAGCGGGAGAAAGCGAGCAGTACTTC.

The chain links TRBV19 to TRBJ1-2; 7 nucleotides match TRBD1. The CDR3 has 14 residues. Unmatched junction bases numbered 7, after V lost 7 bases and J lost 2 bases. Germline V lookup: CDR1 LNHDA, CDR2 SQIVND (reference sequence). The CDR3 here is CASKDPGGNYGYTF. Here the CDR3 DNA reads TGTGCCAGTAAAGACCCAGGGGGAAACTATGGCTACACCTTC.

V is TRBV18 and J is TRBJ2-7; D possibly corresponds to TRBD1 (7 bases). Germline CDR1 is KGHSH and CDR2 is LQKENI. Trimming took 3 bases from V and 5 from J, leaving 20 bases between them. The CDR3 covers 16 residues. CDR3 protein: CASSPRPRQGLDEQYF. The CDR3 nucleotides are TGTGCCAGCTCACCCAGACCCCGACAGGGACTCGACGAGCAGTACTTC.

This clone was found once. In nucleotides, the CDR3 is TGTGCCACCAGCAGAGATGAGGCGGGAGAGCAGTACTTC. This encodes CATSRDEAGEQYF. The rearrangement links TRBV15 to TRBJ2-7; perhaps TRBD2 as D (6 bases). The germline V gene has CDR1 LNHNV and CDR2 YYDKDF (reference sequence). V lost 0 bases, J lost 7 bases, and 10 bases lay in between. The CDR3 sequence is 13 residues long.

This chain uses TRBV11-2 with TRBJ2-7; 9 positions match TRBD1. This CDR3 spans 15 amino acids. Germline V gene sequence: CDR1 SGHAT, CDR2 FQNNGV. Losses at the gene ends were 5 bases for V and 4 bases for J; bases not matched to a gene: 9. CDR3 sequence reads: CASSPLGGQGYEQYF. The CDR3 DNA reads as TGTGCCAGCAGCCCCCTGGGCGGACAGGGGTACGAGCAGTACTTC.